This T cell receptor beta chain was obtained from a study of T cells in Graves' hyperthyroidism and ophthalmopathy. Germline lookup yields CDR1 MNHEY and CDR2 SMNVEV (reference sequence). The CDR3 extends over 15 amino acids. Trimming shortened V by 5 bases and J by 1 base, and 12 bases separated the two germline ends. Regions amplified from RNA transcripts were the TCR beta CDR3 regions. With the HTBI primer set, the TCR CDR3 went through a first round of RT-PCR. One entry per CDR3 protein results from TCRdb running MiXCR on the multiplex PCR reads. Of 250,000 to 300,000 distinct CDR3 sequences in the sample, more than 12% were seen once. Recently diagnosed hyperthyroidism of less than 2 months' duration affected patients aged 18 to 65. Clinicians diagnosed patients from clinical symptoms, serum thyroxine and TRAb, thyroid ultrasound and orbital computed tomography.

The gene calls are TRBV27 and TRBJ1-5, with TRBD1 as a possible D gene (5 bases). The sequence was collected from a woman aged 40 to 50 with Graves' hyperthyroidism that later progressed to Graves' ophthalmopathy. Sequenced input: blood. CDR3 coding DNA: TGTGCCAGCAGTGCTGGCGGGGGAAGCAATCAGCCCCAGCATTTT. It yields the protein CASSAGGGSNQPQHF.